The present entry profiles one TCR beta chain with its context. Its target is not known. TCRdb analysed the reads with MiXCR anew, one entry per CDR3 protein. The table records roughly 78,000 distinct CDR3 sequences, 35% to 45% of them present only once. This sample is drawn from a study of T cell repertoires in cytomegalovirus infection. The germline V gene has CDR1 MGHDK and CDR2 SYGVNS. The CDR3 runs 15 residues. V shed 5 bases and J 5 bases; nucleotides not matched to a gene: 8. The chain recombines TRBV25-1 with TRBJ1-1; 10 bases map to TRBD1. This TCR came from a human donor in good health (CMV status not recorded). Some clones in this sample may be carry-over from other donors' samples. The sample here was CD8+ T cells from cultured PBMCs, taken from culture after CMV antigen stimulation. This CDR3 is CASSSPGQGYTEAFF. In DNA, the CDR3 is TGTGCCAGCAGTTCACCGGGACAGGGGTATACTGAAGCTTTCTTT.